Included here is one T cell receptor (beta chain) sequence, with context. Its antigen is unidentified. This record belongs to a study of shared clonotypes between healthy human individuals. Study results and limitations: Relative to their counterparts shared across all four donors, non-shared clonotypes exhibited diminished generation probabilities.

Positive CCR7 selection of CD45RO-negative cells yielded the naive CD8 cells, and terminally differentiated effector memory CD45RA+ cells were excluded. The V gene lost 4 bases and the J gene lost 0 bases, with 11 bases spanning the gap. The CDR3 loop spans 15 amino acids. The V gene's germline CDR1 is SGHTS and CDR2 YDEGEE. Some clones are missing from TCRdb's copy, which holds only in-frame ones; the method was immunoSEQ multiplex PCR. This sample has some 2 million clones, with approximately 94% found just once. The sample consisted of naive CD8+ T cells sorted from blood. The rearrangement links TRBV5-8 to TRBJ1-5, with D possibly TRBD1 on 5 matching bases. This TCR was sampled from a man between 18 and 35 years old in good health. The CDR3 DNA reads as TGTGCCAGCAGCCGGACACCTTATAGCAATCAGCCCCAGCATTTT. Amino acid sequence: CASSRTPYSNQPQHF.